This T cell receptor beta chain was retrieved from a study of regulatory and conventional T cells in breast cancer. TCRdb re-called the PCR reads through MiXCR, storing one row per CDR3 protein. In the table there are about 10,000 distinct CDR3 sequences, about 35% of which are singletons. This clonotype was seen a single time. Germline-derived CDR1 and CDR2 are SGHRS and YFSETQ. The CDR3 runs 13 residues. Trimming took off 2 bases at V and 7 bases at J, with 13 bases between the two ends. The sample consisted of conventional T cells from blood. This TCR came from a male donor in good health. The chain carries TRBV5-1 and TRBJ2-7, with D unclear. The CDR3 DNA reads TGCGCCAGCAGCTTAGCAGCCCCTGGGGAGCAGTACTTC. Protein: CASSLAAPGEQYF.